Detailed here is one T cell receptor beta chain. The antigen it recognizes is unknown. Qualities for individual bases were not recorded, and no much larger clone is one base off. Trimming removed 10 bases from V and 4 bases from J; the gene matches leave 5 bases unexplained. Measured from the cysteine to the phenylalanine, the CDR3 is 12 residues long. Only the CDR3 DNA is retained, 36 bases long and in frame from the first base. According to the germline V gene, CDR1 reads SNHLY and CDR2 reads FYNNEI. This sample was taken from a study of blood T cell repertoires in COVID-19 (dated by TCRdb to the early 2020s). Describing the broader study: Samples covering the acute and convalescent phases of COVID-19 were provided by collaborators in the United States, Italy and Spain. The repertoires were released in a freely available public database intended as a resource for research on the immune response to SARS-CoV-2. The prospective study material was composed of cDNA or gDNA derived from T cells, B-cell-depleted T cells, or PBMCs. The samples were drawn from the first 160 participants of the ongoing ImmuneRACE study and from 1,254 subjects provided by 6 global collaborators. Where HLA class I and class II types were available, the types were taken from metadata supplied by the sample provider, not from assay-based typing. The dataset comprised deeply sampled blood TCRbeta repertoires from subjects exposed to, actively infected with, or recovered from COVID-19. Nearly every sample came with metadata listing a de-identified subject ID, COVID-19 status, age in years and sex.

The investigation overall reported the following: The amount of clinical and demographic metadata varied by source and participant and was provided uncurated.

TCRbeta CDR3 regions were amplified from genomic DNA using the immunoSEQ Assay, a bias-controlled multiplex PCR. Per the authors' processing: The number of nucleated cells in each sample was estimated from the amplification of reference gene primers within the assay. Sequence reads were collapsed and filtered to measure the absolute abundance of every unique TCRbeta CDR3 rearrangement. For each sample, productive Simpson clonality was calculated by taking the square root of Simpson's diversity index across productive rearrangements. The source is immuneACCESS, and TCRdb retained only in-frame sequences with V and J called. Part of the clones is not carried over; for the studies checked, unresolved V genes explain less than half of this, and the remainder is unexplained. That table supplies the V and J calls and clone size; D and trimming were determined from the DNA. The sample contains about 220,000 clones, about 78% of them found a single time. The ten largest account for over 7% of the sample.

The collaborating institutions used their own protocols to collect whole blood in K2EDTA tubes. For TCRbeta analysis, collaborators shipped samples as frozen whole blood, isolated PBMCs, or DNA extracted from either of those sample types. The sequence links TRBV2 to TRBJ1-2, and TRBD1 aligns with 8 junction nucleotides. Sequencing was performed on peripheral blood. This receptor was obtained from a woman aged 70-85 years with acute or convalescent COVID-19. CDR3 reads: CATGGDFYGYTF. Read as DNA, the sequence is TGTGCCACAGGGGGCGACTTCTATGGCTACACCTTC.